This TCR beta chain was identified during a study of blood T cell repertoires in COVID-19. Looking at the study overall: There were acute and convalescent COVID-19 samples, and they came from the United States, Italy and Spain. The analysed material was cDNA or gDNA that came from T cells, B-cell-depleted T cells, or PBMCs.

Original processing methods: Nucleated cell number was recorded as an estimate derived from reference gene primer amplification. Libraries were prepared by immunoSEQ multiplex PCR; TCRdb keeps only in-frame clonotypes and omits some of them. V and J calls and clone size are as listed in that table; D and trimming were resolved from the DNA. This table holds tens of thousands of clones, under 85% found once. The CDR3 length is 15 residues. Germline trimming cut 4 bases from V and 5 bases from J; bases unmatched to any gene: 9. In germline, CDR1 is SGHNT, CDR2 YENEEA. The receptor's source is a human donor in a cohort sampled during active COVID-19. Sequenced sample: peripheral blood. The gene calls are TRBV11-3 and TRBJ2-3, with 7 positions matching TRBD2. The CDR3 loop reads CASSSHLAERDTQYF. CDR3 in DNA: TGTGCCAGCAGCTCCCACCTAGCGGAGAGAGATACGCAGTATTTT.